This TCR beta chain was identified during a study of T cell changes during pregnancy in multiple sclerosis. Here immunoSEQ multiplex PCR was the method, and the copy in TCRdb shows in-frame clones only, minus some. The sample has roughly 75,000 clones; about 92% are singletons. The CDR3 is 12 amino acids. Germline V lookup: CDR1 MNHEY, CDR2 SVGAGI. Trimming removed 5 bases from V and 6 bases from J, with 8 bases in between. The specimen was peripheral blood, collected after pregnancy. This receptor was identified in a female donor in good health, enrolled as a control in a pregnancy study. The V call is TRBV6-5, the J call TRBJ2-1, with a weak D call TRBD2 (5 bases). Written as DNA, the CDR3 is TGTGCCAGCAGTACCAGCGGCAATGAGCAGTTCTTC. Amino acids: CASSTSGNEQFF.